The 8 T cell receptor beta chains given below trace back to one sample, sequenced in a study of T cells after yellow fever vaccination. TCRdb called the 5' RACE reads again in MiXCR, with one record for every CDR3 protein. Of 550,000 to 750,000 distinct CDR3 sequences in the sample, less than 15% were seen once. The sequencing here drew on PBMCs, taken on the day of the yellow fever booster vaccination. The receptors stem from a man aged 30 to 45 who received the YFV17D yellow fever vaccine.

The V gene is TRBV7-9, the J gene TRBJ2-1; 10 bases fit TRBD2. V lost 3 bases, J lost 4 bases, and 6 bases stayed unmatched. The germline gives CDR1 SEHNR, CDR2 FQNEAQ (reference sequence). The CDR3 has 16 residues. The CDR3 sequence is CASSFRTSGIYNEQFF. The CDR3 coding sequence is TGTGCCAGCAGCTTCCGAACTAGCGGGATTTACAATGAGCAGTTCTTC.

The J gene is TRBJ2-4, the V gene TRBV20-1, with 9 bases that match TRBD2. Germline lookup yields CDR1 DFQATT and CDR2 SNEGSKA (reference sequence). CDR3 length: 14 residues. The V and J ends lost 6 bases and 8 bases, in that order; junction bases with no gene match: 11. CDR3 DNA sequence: TGCAGTGCCGTGGGGAGCGGGAGGTCGGACATTCAGTACTTC. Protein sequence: CSAVGSGRSDIQYF.

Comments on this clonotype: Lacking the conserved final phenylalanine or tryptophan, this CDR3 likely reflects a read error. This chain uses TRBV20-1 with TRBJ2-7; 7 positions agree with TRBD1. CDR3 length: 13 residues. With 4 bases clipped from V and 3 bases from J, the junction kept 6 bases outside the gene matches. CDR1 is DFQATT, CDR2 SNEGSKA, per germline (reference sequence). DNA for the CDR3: TGCAGTGCTAACCGGGACAGACTCTACGAGCAGTACTTG. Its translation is CSANRDRLYEQYL.

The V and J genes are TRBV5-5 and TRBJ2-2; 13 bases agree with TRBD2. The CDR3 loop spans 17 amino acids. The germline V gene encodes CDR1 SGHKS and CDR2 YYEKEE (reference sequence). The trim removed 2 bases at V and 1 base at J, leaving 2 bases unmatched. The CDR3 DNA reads TGTGCCAGCAGCTTTGGACTAGCGGGAGTGAACACCGGGGAGCTGTTTTTT. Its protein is CASSFGLAGVNTGELFF.

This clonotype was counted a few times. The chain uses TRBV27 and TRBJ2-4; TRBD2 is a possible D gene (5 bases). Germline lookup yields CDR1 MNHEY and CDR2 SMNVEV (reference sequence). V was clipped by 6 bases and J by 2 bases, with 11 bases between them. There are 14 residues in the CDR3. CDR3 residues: CASRVPGTKNIQYF. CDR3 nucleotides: TGTGCCAGCAGGGTCCCGGGGACCAAAAACATTCAGTACTTC.

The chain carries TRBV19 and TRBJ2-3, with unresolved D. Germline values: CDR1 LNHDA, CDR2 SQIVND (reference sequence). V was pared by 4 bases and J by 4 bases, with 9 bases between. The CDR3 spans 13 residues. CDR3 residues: CASSTTASDTQYF. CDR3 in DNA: TGTGCCAGTAGTACGACGGCCTCAGATACGCAGTATTTT.

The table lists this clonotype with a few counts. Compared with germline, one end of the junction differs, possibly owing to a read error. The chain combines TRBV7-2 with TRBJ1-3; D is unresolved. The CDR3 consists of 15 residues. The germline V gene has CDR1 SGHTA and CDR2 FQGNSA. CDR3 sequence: CASSLAGFSGNTIYF. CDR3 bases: TGTGCCAGCAGCCTAGCGGGCTTCTCTGGAAACACCATATATTTT.

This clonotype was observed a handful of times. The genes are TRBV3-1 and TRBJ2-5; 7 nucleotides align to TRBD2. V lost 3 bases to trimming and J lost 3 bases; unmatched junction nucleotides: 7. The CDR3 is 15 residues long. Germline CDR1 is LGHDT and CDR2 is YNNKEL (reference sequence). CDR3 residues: CASSQGLLAEETQYF. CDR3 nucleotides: TGTGCCAGCAGCCAGGGACTCCTAGCGGAAGAGACCCAGTACTTC.